This T cell receptor (beta chain) derives from a study of blood T cell repertoires in COVID-19. The wider study: Samples taken during acute and convalescent COVID-19 were collected in the United States, Italy and Spain. Sources were T cells, B-cell-depleted T cells, or PBMCs; the material itself was cDNA or gDNA.

Profiled with immunoSEQ multiplex PCR; TCRdb holds only in-frame clones, not every one. Of over 250,000 clones in the sample, around 90% were seen once. This CDR3 spans 14 amino acids. The junction had 3 bases not matched to a gene; V was cut back by 4 bases and J by 1 base. CDR1 and CDR2 (germline): SGDLS, YYNGEE. The chain combines TRBV9 with TRBJ1-1; 8 nucleotides match TRBD1. Sequenced input: peripheral blood. The receptor was derived from a man between 60 and 75 years old who had recovered from COVID-19. The CDR3 DNA follows: TGTGCCAGCAGCCAGCAGGGGGCGAACACTGAAGCTTTCTTT. It codes for CASSQQGANTEAFF.